The 13 T cell receptor beta chains presented below share a single source sample, sequenced in a study of regulatory T cells in long-lasting Graves disease. Described time point: newly diagnosed GD, antithyroid drugs for less than 3 months. Scientists built the TCR library using RNA that was extracted from PBMCs. According to the study, TCR beta libraries were built with iRepertoire HTBI primers and CDR3-region Arm-PCR. TCRdb independently ran MiXCR on the multiplex PCR reads; one entry per CDR3 protein. This sample carries about 430,000 distinct CDR3 sequences, about 15% of them seen once, and the ten largest clones take around 7.6%. These data also featured in a second study, about T cells in Graves' hyperthyroidism and ophthalmopathy.

This specimen consisted of peripheral blood mononuclear cells (PBMCs), obtained at new diagnosis, from a patient treated with antithyroid drugs. The source of these receptors is a woman aged 40 to 50 with Graves disease.

Many counts were recorded for this clonotype. The rearrangement links TRBV28 to TRBJ2-4, with D tentatively TRBD1 (6 bases). CDR3 length: 15 amino acids. V was shortened by 4 bases and J by 7 bases, with 17 bases between the two germline ends. Germline CDR1 and CDR2: MDHEN and SYDVKM. The CDR3, as DNA: TGTGCCAGCAGTTCCTCAAGGGGGTATGAGAACATTCAGTACTTC. Amino acids: CASSSSRGYENIQYF. Combining the CDR3 with reference TRBV28 and TRBJ2-4 gives the whole variable domain DVKVTQSSRYLVKRTGEKVFLECVQDMDHENMFWYRQDPGLGLRLIYFSYDVKMKEKGDIPEGYSVSREKKERFSLILESASTNQTSMYLCASSSSRGYENIQYFGAGTRLSVL.

This clonotype was seen only a few times. This rearrangement joins TRBV29-1 to TRBJ1-2; D is unclear. Trimming removed 4 bases from V and 8 bases from J, with 8 bases in between. Germline lookup yields CDR1 SQVTM and CDR2 ANQGSEA. The CDR3 contains 10 residues. This chain's CDR3 is CSVVESGYTF. The CDR3 DNA follows: TGCAGCGTTGTTGAGTCCGGCTACACCTTC.

This clonotype was seen more than once but under ten times. The genes are TRBV28 and TRBJ1-5; D remains unclear. Between the trimmed V and J ends, which lost 6 bases and 4 bases, there was a span of 13 bases. Germline V gives CDR1 MDHEN, CDR2 SYDVKM. CDR3 size: 14 residues. CDR3 amino acids: CASRAGQLNQPQHF. The CDR3 DNA reads TGTGCCAGCAGAGCCGGGCAACTTAATCAGCCCCAGCATTTT.

Comment on this clonotype: This likely reflects a read error, since a far larger clone is one base away. The rearrangement joins TRBV7-9 to TRBJ2-2; TRBD2 is a possible D gene (6 bases). The length of the CDR3 is 14 residues. Trimming cost V 6 bases and J 1 base, with 9 bases left between them. Germline V gene data show CDR1 as SEHNR and CDR2 as FQNEAQ (reference sequence). The CDR3 sequence: CASSFSGNTGELFF. The CDR3 DNA reads TGTGCCAGCAGTTTTAGCGGGAACACCGGGGAGCTGTTTTTT.

In this sample, this clonotype turned up many times. The rearrangement links TRBV11-3 to TRBJ1-4; possible D gene TRBD1, 5 bases. V lost 5 bases to trimming and J lost 14 bases, with 18 bases between them. CDR3 length: 13 residues. Germline lookup yields CDR1 SGHNT and CDR2 YENEEA. Written as DNA, the CDR3 is TGTGCCAGCAGCCTTTCGGTCGAGGGACGCCTGTTTTTT. Its translation: CASSLSVEGRLFF.

Comments on this clonotype: A single base is all that separates this from a far larger clone, so a read error is likely. V is TRBV6-6 and J is TRBJ2-7, with TRBD2 as a possible D gene (6 bases). The germline V gene has CDR1 MNHNY and CDR2 SVGAGI (reference sequence). The CDR3 totals 15 residues. The CDR3 region has the DNA TGTGCCGGCAGTTACTCGCCTTTTCCGGGGGACGAGCAGTACTTC. Encoded protein: CAGSYSPFPGDEQYF.

The table lists this clonotype with a few counts. The rearrangement uses TRBV12-3 or TRBV12-4 and TRBJ2-3, with 7 nucleotides matching TRBD2. CDR3 size: 13 residues. V shed 3 bases, J shed 6 bases, and the junction held 3 bases outside the gene matches. The CDR3 DNA reads TGTGCCAGCAGTTTGGGGGGGTTTGATACGCAGTATTTT. Residues: CASSLGGFDTQYF.

Points on this clonotype: Because the CDR3 is missing its conserved closing phenylalanine or tryptophan, this is likely a read error. The V gene is TRBV5-1, the J gene TRBJ2-7; the D gene is possibly TRBD2 (5 bases). Deletions cut 1 base from V and 2 bases from J, with 10 bases between. The CDR3 sequence is 14 residues long. Germline loops: CDR1 SGHRS, CDR2 YFSETQ. The CDR3 loop is CASSLSGQTYEQYS. CDR3 nucleotides: TGCGCCAGCAGCTTGAGCGGCCAGACCTACGAGCAGTACTCC.

This clonotype showed up many times. The genes are TRBV28 and TRBJ2-1; 9 bases fit TRBD1. CDR1 MDHEN and CDR2 SYDVKM come from the germline V gene. The CDR3 consists of 16 residues. With V trimmed by 5 bases and J by 10 bases, 15 bases remained unmatched. The CDR3 DNA follows: TGTGCCAGCAGTCTTGGGATCCGGGACAGGGTGTCCGAGCAGTTCTTC. It specifies CASSLGIRDRVSEQFF.

This clonotype was detected only a few times. This chain joins TRBV11-1 and TRBJ1-1, with D unresolved. Germline V gene sequence: CDR1 SGHAT, CDR2 FQDESV (reference sequence). Trimming removed 5 bases from V and 2 bases from J, with 12 bases in between. The CDR3 totals 14 residues. The CDR3 region is CASSNRDLNTEAFF. The CDR3 DNA is TGTGCCAGCAGCAACCGGGATCTAAACACTGAAGCTTTCTTT.

This clonotype has a count of ten or more. The chain is built from TRBV29-1 and TRBJ1-1; D ambiguous. CDR3 length: 12 residues. The germline gives CDR1 SQVTM, CDR2 ANQGSEA. Between the trimmed V and J ends, which lost 6 bases and 3 bases, there was a span of 11 bases. CDR3 in amino acids: CSVRTADTEAFF. Written as DNA, the CDR3 is TGCAGCGTAAGGACGGCCGACACTGAAGCTTTCTTT.

The V gene is TRBV30, the J gene TRBJ1-1; no definite D call. This CDR3 is 12 amino acids long. Trimming cost V 3 bases and J 6 bases, with 11 bases left between them. Germline assignment: CDR1 GTSNPN and CDR2 SVGIG (reference sequence). CDR3 nucleotides: TGTGCCTGGAGACCCGGAAGGGCTGAAGCTTTCTTT. Its translation: CAWRPGRAEAFF.

The gene calls are TRBV30 and TRBJ2-3, with D perhaps TRBD1 or TRBD2 (5 bases each). Germline V gene lookup returns CDR1 GTSNPN and CDR2 SVGIG (reference sequence). Trimming left V 3 bases short and J 0 bases short, with 7 bases between. The CDR3 runs 13 residues. Here the CDR3 reads CAWSRDSTDTQYF. The CDR3 DNA reads as TGTGCCTGGAGCCGGGACAGCACAGATACGCAGTATTTT.